This T cell receptor (beta chain) comes out of a study of radiation and T cells in renal cell carcinoma. Study in general: Nephrectomy followed 15 Gy stereotactic body radiation by 4 weeks.

Notes on this clone: The antigen is not known.

Profiling relied on immunoSEQ multiplex PCR, and the TCRdb table lists in-frame clones only, not all of them. Here the sample spans about 120,000 clones, around 81% being singletons. General study findings and limits: Top tumor clonotypes rose in blood 2 weeks post-radiation, then contracted.

Germline V lookup: CDR1 MDHEN, CDR2 SYDVKM. After removal of 5 bases from V and 4 bases from J, the junction contained 6 bases not matched to a gene. This CDR3 comprises 14 residues. Time point meaning: blood 2 weeks post-SBRT. Treatment denoted: 15 Gy SBRT to primary tumor, nephrectomy 4 weeks later. This renal cell carcinoma was of the clear cell type. The rearrangement uses TRBV28 and TRBJ2-7, with TRBD1 matching 9 bases. The input for sequencing was blood, taken from a patient whose treatment included radiotherapy and nephrectomy. The TCR comes from a man aged 45-60 years with renal cell carcinoma. CDR3 nucleotide sequence: TGTGCCAGCAGTCCCGGGACAGGGAGGTACGAGCAGTACTTC. This encodes CASSPGTGRYEQYF.